This T cell receptor beta chain was observed in a study of tumor-infiltrating lymphocytes in primary liver carcinoma. Unsorted bulk tissue of about 19-33 mg yielded co-extracted RNA and DNA. Every tumor specimen contained over 85% viable tumor cells. General study findings and limits: It was observed that only about 8-24% of the top clones appeared in every one of the five tumor regions.

A constant-region primer primed TCR beta cDNA synthesis from around 500 ng of total RNA. Libraries of TCR beta came from three nested multiplex PCR rounds with slightly modified ARM-PCR. Amplification in the first two PCR rounds was performed using TRBV1-TRBV30 forward primers and a C-beta reverse primer for 10 cycles each. Via MiXCR, TCRdb re-called the multiplex PCR reads, giving one row per CDR3 protein. The sample has around 80,000 distinct CDR3 sequences; approximately 77% are singletons. This clonotype was observed a single time. The antigen remains unidentified. The CDR3 length is 12 residues. V lost 10 bases to trimming and J lost 6 bases, with 15 bases between them. CDR1 SGHNT and CDR2 YYREEE come from the germline V gene (reference sequence).

The sequenced material came from liver tumor tissue from sampling region 1. Indicated subset: tumor region T1, superior pole. The chain couples TRBV5-4 to TRBJ2-3; the D is unclear. The clonotype originates from a man aged 40-49 years with primary liver carcinoma and hepatitis B virus infection. The CDR3 is CAYSSPLDTQYF. The CDR3 DNA reads TGTGCCTACAGCTCGCCCTTGGATACGCAGTATTTT.